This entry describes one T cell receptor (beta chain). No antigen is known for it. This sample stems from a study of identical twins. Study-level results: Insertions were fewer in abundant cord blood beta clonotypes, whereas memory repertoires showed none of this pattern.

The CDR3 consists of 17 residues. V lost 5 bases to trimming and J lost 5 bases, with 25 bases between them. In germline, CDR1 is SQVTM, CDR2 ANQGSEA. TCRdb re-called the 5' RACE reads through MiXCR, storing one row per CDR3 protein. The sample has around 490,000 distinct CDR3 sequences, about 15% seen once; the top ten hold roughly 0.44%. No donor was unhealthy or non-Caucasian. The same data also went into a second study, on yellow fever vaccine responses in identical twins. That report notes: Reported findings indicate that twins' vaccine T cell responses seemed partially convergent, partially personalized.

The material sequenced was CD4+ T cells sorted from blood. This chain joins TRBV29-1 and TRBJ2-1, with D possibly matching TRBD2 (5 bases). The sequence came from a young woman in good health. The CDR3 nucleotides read TGCAGCGTTCAACCTGTAGTAGCGTGGGAACCAAACAATGAGCAGTTCTTC. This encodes CSVQPVVAWEPNNEQFF.